This is a list of T cell receptor beta chains from one sample in a study of blood T cell repertoires in COVID-19. The protocol was immunoSEQ multiplex PCR, while the TCRdb copy is restricted to in-frame clones and leaves out a portion. The sample includes fewer than 200,000 clones, 83% of them seen just once. What was sequenced was peripheral blood. Receptors were obtained from a woman older than 75 with acute or convalescent COVID-19. Each CDR3 is given with its conserved first and last residue. Fields, in order: V gene, clone size, J gene, CDR3 protein. Part of the rows lack a size; the others show once, few, many or a class for expanded clones.

V gene: TRBV10-3
clone size: -
J gene: TRBJ1-2
CDR3 protein: CAIGQGLDYGYTF

V gene: TRBV6-5
clone size: -
J gene: TRBJ1-5
CDR3 protein: CASSLGQGNQPQHF

V gene: TRBV6-5
clone size: -
J gene: TRBJ1-1
CDR3 protein: CASSYQGHRNTEAFF

V gene: TRBV3-1/TRBV3-2
clone size: once
J gene: TRBJ2-7
CDR3 protein: CASSQPGRSYEQYF

V gene: TRBV19
clone size: -
J gene: TRBJ1-4
CDR3 protein: CATRHRSTNEKLFF

V gene: TRBV19
clone size: -
J gene: TRBJ2-5
CDR3 protein: CASSHRGGPGETQYF

V gene: TRBV27
clone size: -
J gene: TRBJ2-2
CDR3 protein: CASSLVGDTGELFF

V gene: TRBV28
clone size: -
J gene: TRBJ1-3
CDR3 protein: CATYITNTIYF

V gene: TRBV19
clone size: -
J gene: TRBJ2-5
CDR3 protein: CASSTRSSGGSETQYF

V gene: TRBV4-3
clone size: -
J gene: TRBJ2-3
CDR3 protein: CASSHDRTLQPPDTQYF

V gene: TRBV11-2
clone size: -
J gene: TRBJ1-6
CDR3 protein: CASSLAVNSPLHF

V gene: TRBV10-3
clone size: -
J gene: TRBJ2-7
CDR3 protein: CAIRGGGGAQIKPYEQYF

V gene: TRBV19
clone size: -
J gene: TRBJ2-2
CDR3 protein: CASSTRAHGVNTGELFF

V gene: TRBV6-1
clone size: -
J gene: TRBJ2-6
CDR3 protein: CASREEPGTGGDGANVLTF

V gene: TRBV10-1
clone size: -
J gene: TRBJ2-1
CDR3 protein: CASRRTPPSSYNDQFF

V gene: TRBV2
clone size: once
J gene: TRBJ1-1
CDR3 protein: CASRDGTGKNTEAFF

V gene: TRBV12-3/TRBV12-4
clone size: -
J gene: TRBJ1-5
CDR3 protein: CASSAGVNQPQHF

V gene: TRBV5-4
clone size: once
J gene: TRBJ2-3
CDR3 protein: CASSLEGLGTDTQYF

V gene: TRBV5-5
clone size: -
J gene: TRBJ2-4
CDR3 protein: CASSLGGKQGFQYF

V gene: TRBV5-1
clone size: once
J gene: TRBJ2-2
CDR3 protein: CASSSQGGDTGELFF

V gene: TRBV21-1
clone size: -
J gene: TRBJ2-7
CDR3 protein: CASSGECDYLYEQYF

V gene: TRBV19
clone size: -
J gene: TRBJ1-6
CDR3 protein: CASSVRGGDNSPLHF

V gene: TRBV24-1
clone size: -
J gene: TRBJ1-1
CDR3 protein: CATSLSANTEAFF

V gene: TRBV19
clone size: -
J gene: TRBJ1-1
CDR3 protein: CASRTGGLDTEAFF

V gene: TRBV11-2
clone size: -
J gene: TRBJ2-7
CDR3 protein: CASSLVSSGAFYHEQYF

V gene: TRBV18
clone size: -
J gene: TRBJ2-7
CDR3 protein: CASSPPGLARRGEQYF

V gene: TRBV5-4
clone size: -
J gene: TRBJ2-7
CDR3 protein: CASSPKRVGGSADEQYF

V gene: TRBV5-1
clone size: -
J gene: TRBJ2-7
CDR3 protein: CASSFGRGEVEQYF

V gene: TRBV27
clone size: -
J gene: TRBJ2-7
CDR3 protein: CASSLRSGYEQYF

V gene: TRBV5-1
clone size: -
J gene: TRBJ1-1
CDR3 protein: CASRVQADTEAFF

V gene: TRBV2
clone size: -
J gene: TRBJ1-3
CDR3 protein: CASREATGTFSGNTIYF

V gene: TRBV2
clone size: -
J gene: TRBJ1-2
CDR3 protein: CASSEAQGGLSNYGYTF

V gene: TRBV10-3
clone size: -
J gene: TRBJ1-6
CDR3 protein: CAIRPGQLNSPLHF

V gene: TRBV28
clone size: -
J gene: TRBJ1-5
CDR3 protein: CASSLLQGSRSPQHF

V gene: TRBV19
clone size: once
J gene: TRBJ2-2
CDR3 protein: CASSIASGRFGELFF

V gene: TRBV7-8
clone size: -
J gene: TRBJ1-4
CDR3 protein: CASRSTRGATNEKLFF

V gene: TRBV5-1
clone size: -
J gene: TRBJ2-3
CDR3 protein: CASSRDTGTDTQYF

V gene: TRBV19
clone size: -
J gene: TRBJ2-1
CDR3 protein: CASSISSGNNEQFF

V gene: TRBV7-9
clone size: -
J gene: TRBJ1-3
CDR3 protein: CASSLGSGPGNTIYF

V gene: TRBV4-2
clone size: -
J gene: TRBJ1-6
CDR3 protein: CASSQEFGRTINSPLHF

V gene: TRBV11-1
clone size: -
J gene: TRBJ2-7
CDR3 protein: CASSTQVNSYEQYF

V gene: TRBV20-1
clone size: once
J gene: TRBJ2-7
CDR3 protein: CSASGGGPGGQYF

V gene: TRBV5-4
clone size: -
J gene: TRBJ2-1
CDR3 protein: CASSKGLAGGWAYNEQFF

V gene: TRBV19
clone size: -
J gene: TRBJ2-1
CDR3 protein: CASSVTGTGGAGEQFF

V gene: TRBV9
clone size: few
J gene: TRBJ2-3
CDR3 protein: CASSESVAADTQYF

V gene: TRBV10-3
clone size: -
J gene: TRBJ1-1
CDR3 protein: CAISERAAGMNTEAFF

V gene: TRBV19
clone size: -
J gene: TRBJ1-1
CDR3 protein: CASSPRWGGTEAFF

V gene: TRBV9
clone size: many
J gene: TRBJ2-1
CDR3 protein: CASSGRSGGRNEQFF

V gene: TRBV7-8
clone size: -
J gene: TRBJ2-1
CDR3 protein: CASSLGAGVPYNEQFF

V gene: TRBV6-5
clone size: -
J gene: TRBJ2-3
CDR3 protein: CASSSTGNGATDTQYF

V gene: TRBV6-5
clone size: -
J gene: TRBJ1-1
CDR3 protein: CASSSEDSTEAFF

V gene: TRBV3-1/TRBV3-2
clone size: -
J gene: TRBJ1-1
CDR3 protein: CASSQGTGSWDTEAFF

V gene: TRBV18
clone size: once
J gene: TRBJ2-1
CDR3 protein: CASSLNGKVQFF

V gene: TRBV5-1
clone size: -
J gene: TRBJ1-2
CDR3 protein: CASSPDRMDGYTF

V gene: TRBV4-1
clone size: -
J gene: TRBJ1-5
CDR3 protein: CASSQEGGGSNQPQHF

V gene: TRBV6-1
clone size: -
J gene: TRBJ2-7
CDR3 protein: CASSEGTATYDDEYF

V gene: TRBV28
clone size: few
J gene: TRBJ2-1
CDR3 protein: CASRSFTPQGSSYNEQFF